This TCR beta chain was sequenced in a study of low-dose radiotherapy and immunotherapy resistance in tumors. Study as a whole: Cohort 2, a group dosed every two weeks at 1 Gy per fraction, received 13 Gy in total over 26 weeks. Each two-week cycle included intravenous cyclophosphamide 200 mg/m2, given one day before radiation and immunotherapy. Aspirin was taken orally at 300 mg daily by patients, and this continued for four cycles from cycle 1 day 1.

The CDR3 has 15 residues. Germline V gene data show CDR1 as SGHTA and CDR2 as FQGNSA. Trimming cost V 3 bases and J 4 bases; bases outside gene matches: 6. Time point reported: before trial treatment. Administered to the donors were nivolumab, ipilimumab, aspirin, low-dose cyclophosphamide and low-dose radiotherapy. This clonotype was observed at least ten times. Primers targeting TRAV and TRBV primed first-strand cDNA, covering alpha and beta chains. TCR amplification involved 20 PCR cycles with a constant-region primer and V-primer adapter. TCRdb re-derived calls from the reads in MiXCR, one entry per CDR3 protein. In the table there are 85,000 to 95,000 distinct CDR3 sequences, more than 8.5% of which are singletons.

The source material was PBMCs, sampled before treatment. The V gene is TRBV7-2, the J gene TRBJ2-7; 10 nucleotides agree with TRBD1. The clonotype was recovered from a male donor with prostate cancer. The CDR3 spells CASSLSGTGVYEQYF. Here the CDR3 DNA reads TGTGCCAGCAGCTTGTCCGGGACAGGGGTTTACGAGCAGTACTTC.